Sequencing of this T cell receptor (beta chain) was carried out in a study of cytomegalovirus exposure and HLA in healthy donors (dated by TCRdb to 2016 to 2017). For context, the study as a whole: In an earlier analysis of approximately 500 of the donors, about 260 Gb of sequence data and roughly 100 million unique TCR beta sequences from roughly 200 million T cells were reported. An early release covering about 600 HLA-typed donors comprised 250 to 350 gigabases of sequencing data and around 86 million unique TCR sequences. Of the roughly 400 genotyped donors, roughly 76% were placed in the genetic ancestry cluster associated with self-reported Caucasian donors. The study aimed to test whether signatures of past pathogen exposure could be identified by cataloging public T cell receptors. The T cell repertoires of about 700 subjects were profiled by immunosequencing and related to cytomegalovirus serostatus. In addition to the first cohort of roughly 700 subjects, a separate validation cohort of 120 different subjects was used. To predict cytomegalovirus infection status, the study combined high-throughput TCR immunosequencing, statistical association of individual TCRs with disease status, and machine learning. A later analysis re-analyzed previously published TCR beta repertoires from roughly 690 donors and added high-resolution HLA genotyping to study TCR occurrence patterns. The later analysis used no new phenotypic data to find candidate immune exposures, relying instead on TCR beta sequences and their occurrence across donors. In an earlier analysis of 500 to 650 of the donors, high-throughput TCR beta sequencing was used to judge whether each TCR beta V gene segment behaved as functional or pseudogenic. Donor age, sex, ethnicity and CMV serostatus were compiled alongside the repertoire data. A later genetic analysis took genome-wide SNP genotypes for 398 of the 666 donors and used that subset as a discovery cohort. All discovery cohort repertoires had been generated using a single sequencing platform. Class I and class II HLA loci were covered by the typing at four-digit resolution. Typing coverage varied by locus: 629-630 donors for A, B, C, DRB1 and DQB1; around 560 for DQA1; about 600 for DPA1; approximately 490 for DPB1. Because of strong linkage in the cohort, roughly five DR-DQ haplotypes were treated as single units for association and clustering. Among 300 to 450 genotyped donors of the cohort, an average of approximately 240,000 unique TCR beta nucleotide sequences were sequenced per donor, roughly 18% of them non-productive.

The CDR3 measures 17 amino acids from cysteine to phenylalanine. Only the CDR3 region is kept as DNA, spanning 51 bases read in frame from base 1. At the junction V is shortened by 5 bases and J by 2 bases, with 16 bases in between. Sequences WSHSY (CDR1) and SAAADI (CDR2) are obtained from the germline V gene. This clone came up once. The antigen it recognizes is unknown. Per-base qualities were not stored, and no clone one base away is much larger. Libraries were built with the immunoSEQ multiplex PCR assay. The multiplex PCR relied on a mix of 60 forward primers for TCR Vbeta segments and 13 reverse primers for TCR Jbeta segments. The CDR3 region of rearranged TCR beta genes was amplified from genomic DNA by a multiplex PCR assay. On the Illumina HiSeq System, the amplified TCR beta libraries were sequenced as 87-base-pair reads. The published analysis was carried out like this. Across the 700 or so repertoires, a later analysis counted 80 million or so unique TCR beta chains, 8.5 million to 12 million of which were shared by at least two donors. To remove PCR and sequencing errors, raw reads were error-corrected and collapsed into unique sequences using a nearest-neighbor algorithm that merged closely related sequences. To assign V, D and J gene segments, CDR3 sequences were aligned to IMGT reference sequences. For a sequence to be retained, a match of at least six nucleotides to both a V gene segment and a J gene segment was required. A rearrangement was called productive if the CDR3 had no stop codons and remained in frame with V and J, and every other rearrangement was called non-productive. Following IMGT convention, CDR3 was defined as the stretch from the second conserved V-encoded cysteine up to the conserved J-encoded phenylalanine. The earlier analysis of some 600 of the donors excluded sequences that lacked an unambiguous match to a single V gene segment. An earlier analysis of several hundred of the donors called V segments functional above 56.7% productive rearrangements and segregating when the between-donor standard deviation exceeded 5%. A statistical classification framework was built for diagnosing cytomegalovirus status from the catalog of TCR beta chain sequences. V and J gene assignment, in a later analysis, came from comparing TCR nucleotide sequences with IMGT/GENE-DB human TR gene sequences. A later analysis assigned CDR3 sequences and most-parsimonious VDJ recombination scenarios with the TCRdist pipeline. A later analysis defined each TCR beta chain by its CDR3 amino acid sequence plus V-gene family, and excluded reads lacking a unique V-gene family. In a later analysis, around 600 highly shared, low-generation-probability nucleotide sequences were removed to address suspected cross-contamination and a sequencing artifact. In a later analysis, a clonal expansion index for each public chain was calculated from normalized within-repertoire ranks of inferred template counts. In a later analysis, generation probabilities were computed using a VDJ recombination model fitted to out-of-frame rearrangements, and the results were checked against IGoR. A later analysis scored TCR-TCR, TCR-HLA and TCR-CMV co-occurrence with hypergeometric tests, applying a repertoire-size bias correction to TCR pairs. To estimate false discovery rates, a later analysis permuted the HLA or CMV assignments 20 times. In a later analysis, co-occurring TCRs were grouped using DBSCAN, and TCRdist sequence similarity was added for clustering within HLA-allele-positive subsets. Repertoires with fewer than 30,000 or more than 120,000 public chains, plus five repertoires with anomalous nucleotide sharing, were excluded from co-occurrence clustering. Imported from immuneACCESS, the table was reduced by TCRdb to in-frame sequences with V and J called. These copies leave out some clones; in studies compared against another copy, an unresolved V gene accounts for under half, and the cause of the remainder is not known. Clone size and the V and J calls come from that table; the DNA yielded D and trimming. The table for this sample lists roughly 100,000 clones; around 78% of them were counted only once. The ten largest clones represent 5.6% of the sample.

The cohort comprised approximately 700 healthy bone marrow donors. All cohort members were sampled while nominally healthy, although unrecorded immune exposures were likely present. The donor was CMV seronegative and belonged to the group of 380 or so seronegative cohort members. Every donor gave a peripheral blood sample, and the peripheral blood mononuclear cells from that sample were used for TCR beta sequencing. The Qiagen DNeasy Blood Extraction Kit was used to extract genomic DNA from the blood cell samples. Overall study outcomes, separate from this receptor: A later analysis reported that several top co-occurrence clusters appeared linked to parvovirus B19, influenza, CMV and Epstein-Barr virus. Some IMGT-functional V segments, including TRBV6-2 and TRBV6-3, could not be told apart with the 87-base-pair reads, so those segments were excluded. In the study, 164 TCR beta chains were listed as associated with cytomegalovirus. Presence/absence analyses assumed roughly uniform sequencing depth across donors, an assumption that may not hold. A later analysis found that most CMV-associated TCR beta chains appeared HLA-restricted, with HLA associations seemingly driven largely by CMV exposure. The cohort was sequenced for TCR beta chains only, and without alpha or paired-chain data the features that could be detected were limited. It was suggested by the authors that the approach could potentially be generalized to other disease states and immunological phenotypes. Linkage disequilibrium might explain the correlated functional status among segregating V segments, but an unknown experimental factor could not be ruled out. In an earlier analysis of several hundred of the donors, most TCR beta V segments were observed in productive rearrangements about 87% or about 30% of the time, broadly matching IMGT annotations. In a later analysis, HLA-associated TCR beta chains were found to be more clonally expanded and to have lower generation probabilities than equally common non-associated chains. Over 15 rarely observed V segments, including chromosome 9 orphons, were excluded from the earlier analysis of several hundred of the donors because counts were too low. A later genetic analysis associated a missense DCLRE1C variant with V-gene and J-gene trimming of TCR beta chains, and an independent cohort replicated the association. A further reported finding was that TCR beta sequences accurately predicted the HLA-A and HLA-B alleles for most subjects in the first cohort. While some public TCRs were present in many individuals, most TCR sequences turned up only very rarely across donors. Three of the identified cytomegalovirus-associated TCR beta chains were confirmed in vitro to be specific for cytomegalovirus antigens. Strong co-occurrence of HLA alleles, especially DR and DQ, made assigning TCR associations to individual alleles difficult. Immune exposure information for the cohort was limited to CMV serostatus. Because HLA typing was unavailable for some donors at each locus, only the typed subset was used in association tests. In a later analysis, TCR association rates were found to vary across HLA loci, with the most associated TCRs seen for DRB1 alleles and the fewest for HLA-C alleles. In a later genetic analysis, fewer N-insertions in productive TCRs were reported among donors in an Asian-associated ancestry cluster than the roughly 700-donor mean. The classifier was reported to diagnose cytomegalovirus status with high specificity and sensitivity in both the original cohort and the validation cohort. A group of highly shared sequence variants was considered likely to be a technical artifact of the sequencing pipeline. In a later analysis, around 17,000 TCR beta sequences were associated with specific HLA alleles at a false discovery rate of 0.05.

The specimen was PBMCs. The TCR originated in a male donor in good health and CMV-seronegative. Recombination joined TRBV10-2 with TRBJ2-6, with a weak D call of TRBD1 (5 bases match). The CDR3 loop reads CASSLLPPGTGANVLTF. Read as DNA, the sequence is TGCGCCAGCAGTCTCCTCCCTCCAGGGACTGGGGCCAACGTCCTGACTTTC.